What follows are 12 T cell receptor beta chains derived from one specimen sequenced in a study of CD8+ T cells in alopecia areata. Once RNA had been extracted, it was reverse transcribed into cDNA to act as the sequencing template. Sequencing was performed with immunoSEQ multiplex PCR; in TCRdb, only in-frame clones are kept and a portion is missing. The table includes about 110,000 clones, around 50% detected once. The treatment was: oral pan-JAK inhibitor, 5-10 mg twice daily. Sample: CD8+ T cells sorted from blood, taken at week 24, from a patient treated with tofacitinib. The receptors come from a human donor with alopecia areata.

J is TRBJ2-1 and V is TRBV5-4; 14 bases fit TRBD2. The junction had 8 bases not matched to a gene; V was cut back by 4 bases and J by 8 bases. The CDR3 has 16 amino acids. CDR1 is SGHNT and CDR2 is YYREEE in the germline V gene (reference sequence). In nucleotides, the CDR3 is TGTGCCAGCAGCGAAAAGAAGGGACTAGCGGGGGATGAGCAGTTCTTC. It translates to CASSEKKGLAGDEQFF.

This chain links TRBV4-1 with TRBJ2-7; the D is unclear. The germline gives CDR1 MGHRA, CDR2 YSYEKL. Deletions cut 1 base from V and 4 bases from J, with 8 bases between. This CDR3 has 13 amino acids. Here the CDR3 DNA reads TGCGCCAGCAGCCAAGTCGGCGCTTACGAGCAGTACTTC. Protein: CASSQVGAYEQYF.

The chain is built from TRBV10-3 and TRBJ2-5; D uncertain. Germline V CDR1 and CDR2: ENHRY, SYGVKD. This CDR3 region has 12 residues. Trimming pared 0 bases from V and 5 bases from J, leaving 4 bases between. The CDR3 coding sequence is TGTGCCATCAGTGAGTCGTGGGAGACCCAGTACTTC. Translating gives CAISESWETQYF.

Regarding this clone: The germline gene is not matched at one end of the junction; a read error may be the cause. This chain uses TRBV6-5 with TRBJ1-2; a weak D match, TRBD1 (5 bases). The V gene's germline CDR1 is MNHEY and CDR2 SVGAGI. The CDR3 sequence is 14 residues long. The chain's CDR3 is CASSYFGGSYGYTF. CDR3 coding DNA: TGTGCCAGCAGCTACTTTGGGGGGAGCTATGGCTACACCTTC.

The DNA of the CDR3 is TGTGCCAGCAGCCAGGGGGCCTTAGGGCAGTACTTC. Amino acids: CASSQGALGQYF. The rearrangement links TRBV7-9 to TRBJ2-7; 8 positions agree with TRBD1. The germline V gene has CDR1 SEHNR and CDR2 FQNEAQ (reference sequence). This CDR3 region has 12 residues. V was clipped by 5 bases and J by 9 bases; unmatched bases: 6.

This clone was seen more than once but under ten times. J is TRBJ2-7 and V is TRBV19; no reliable D call. CDR3 size: 13 residues. Germline V gene lookup returns CDR1 LNHDA and CDR2 SQIVND (reference sequence). Trimming removed 4 bases at V and 4 bases at J, with 11 bases between. The CDR3 nucleotides are TGTGCCAGTAGTACCGTGCCCGGGTACGAGCAGTACTTC. Encoded protein: CASSTVPGYEQYF.

This sequence joins TRBV4-3 and TRBJ2-7; D may be TRBD1 or TRBD2 (5 bases each). Trimming removed 1 base at V and 0 bases at J, with 10 bases between. From germline, CDR1 is LGHNA and CDR2 YSLEER. The CDR3 runs to 15 residues. As DNA, the CDR3 is TGCGCCAGCAGCCAAGTCCCGGGACCCTCCTACGAGCAGTACTTC. Protein product: CASSQVPGPSYEQYF.

This chain links TRBV30 with TRBJ2-1; maybe TRBD2 (5 bases). The germline V and J ends were trimmed by 2 bases and 9 bases, with 11 bases remaining between them. Germline V gene sequence: CDR1 GTSNPN, CDR2 SVGIG (reference sequence). There are 12 residues in the CDR3. In DNA form, the CDR3 reads TGTGCCTGGAGTTCGGACTCCCTTGAGCAGTTCTTC. This codes for CAWSSDSLEQFF.

CDR3: CASSVSGAPNYGYTF. For the CDR3, the DNA is TGTGCCAGCAGCGTCTCAGGTGCACCTAACTATGGCTACACCTTC. The J gene is TRBJ1-2, the V gene TRBV9; D gene ambiguous. V shed 2 bases and J shed 0 bases, with 11 bases lying between them. There are 15 residues in the CDR3. The germline V gene encodes CDR1 SGDLS and CDR2 YYNGEE.

The chain couples TRBV9 to TRBJ2-5; a possible D gene is TRBD2 (6 bases). This CDR3 spans 14 amino acids. Germline V gene sequence: CDR1 SGDLS, CDR2 YYNGEE. V was trimmed by 3 bases and J by 5 bases, leaving 14 bases between them. The CDR3 loop reads CASSASGTAETQYF. DNA for the CDR3: TGTGCCAGCAGCGCTTCCGGGACTGCGGAGACCCAGTACTTC.

The CDR3, as DNA: TGTGCCAGCAGCTTCCAGGGGAGCATGAACACTGAAGCTTTCTTT. Translation gives CASSFQGSMNTEAFF. The chain is built from TRBV13 and TRBJ1-1; tentatively, D is TRBD1 (6 bases). Germline CDR1 and CDR2: PRHDT and FYEKMQ (reference sequence). The germline V and J ends were trimmed by 3 bases and 0 bases, with 11 bases remaining between them. CDR3 size: 15 residues.

The chain combines TRBV7-8 with TRBJ2-4; possibly TRBD1 or TRBD2 for D (6 bases each). This CDR3 has 15 residues. The germline V gene encodes CDR1 SGHVS and CDR2 FQNEAQ. V was cut by 6 bases and J by 5 bases, with 17 bases left in between. CDR3 region: CASSPMGGSENIQYF. CDR3 coding DNA: TGTGCCAGCAGTCCAATGGGGGGCAGCGAAAACATTCAGTACTTC.